The TCR beta chain described here comes from a study of cytomegalovirus exposure and HLA in healthy donors. Findings and limits, study-wide: When analyzed later, the rates of TCR association showed variation by HLA locus, with DRB1 the most and HLA-C the fewest. A likely sequencing artifact accounted for one observed cluster of highly shared sequence variants.

From germline, CDR1 is SGHDT and CDR2 YYEEEE. Trimming removed 0 bases at V and 0 bases at J, with 7 bases between. CDR3 length: 15 residues. As for this clone: Its antigen remains unidentified.

This PCR relied on a set of 60 Vbeta primers and 13 Jbeta primers. Repertoires were generated with immunoSEQ multiplex PCR, while TCRdb's copy carries only in-frame clones and drops some. Of about 130,000 clones listed, approximately 69% are singletons. Sampled while nominally healthy, donors likely had unrecorded immune exposures. The source material was PBMCs. This chain uses TRBV5-6 with TRBJ1-5; the D is unclear. The sequence came from a man aged 40-50 years in good health and CMV-seropositive. CDR3 nucleotides: TGTGCCAGCAGCTTGGGCCCCAGTAGCAATCAGCCCCAGCATTTT. The encoded protein is CASSLGPSSNQPQHF.